Listed here is a single T cell receptor beta chain. Its target is unknown. This entry comes from a study of PD-1 blockade in mismatch repair-deficient tumors. Overall study results and limits: Tumor-resident clones, often absent from pretreatment blood, expanded after pembrolizumab and then contracted.

Sequencing used immunoSEQ multiplex PCR; TCRdb keeps in-frame clones, though not all of them. Of about 110,000 clones in the sample, about 80% were seen once. The germline CDR1 and CDR2 sequences are GTSNPN and SVGIG (reference sequence). J lost 7 bases, V lost 4 bases, and 15 bases had no gene match. The CDR3 is 15 amino acids. All patients were mismatch repair deficient, assessed by either PCR or immunohistochemistry. The V and J genes are TRBV30 and TRBJ1-1, with 7 nucleotides matching TRBD1. The sequencing used peripheral blood, collected approximately 14 months after starting pembrolizumab. The TCR was taken from an adult with mismatch repair-deficient cancer. The CDR3 region has the DNA TGTGCCTGGAAGAGGGGGCGAACCTGGGGGGATGAAGCTTTCTTT. This encodes CAWKRGRTWGDEAFF.